A single T cell receptor (beta chain) is shown here with its context. The data are from a study of blood T cell repertoires in COVID-19. V lost 1 base and J lost 5, with 15 bases in between. This CDR3 has 15 amino acids. Germline loops: CDR1 SGHRS, CDR2 YFSETQ. The protocol was immunoSEQ multiplex PCR, while the TCRdb copy is restricted to in-frame clones and leaves out a portion. The sample holds a few hundred thousand clones, roughly 90% seen once. This sequence joins TRBV5-1 and TRBJ1-1, with D tentatively TRBD1 (5 bases). Sequenced input: PBMCs or T cells enriched from blood (not recorded which). The TCR sequence derives from a woman younger than 30 who had recovered from COVID-19. CDR3 residues: CASSLLQGGGTEAFF. CDR3 nucleotide sequence: TGCGCCAGCAGCTTGTTGCAGGGCGGGGGAACTGAAGCTTTCTTT.